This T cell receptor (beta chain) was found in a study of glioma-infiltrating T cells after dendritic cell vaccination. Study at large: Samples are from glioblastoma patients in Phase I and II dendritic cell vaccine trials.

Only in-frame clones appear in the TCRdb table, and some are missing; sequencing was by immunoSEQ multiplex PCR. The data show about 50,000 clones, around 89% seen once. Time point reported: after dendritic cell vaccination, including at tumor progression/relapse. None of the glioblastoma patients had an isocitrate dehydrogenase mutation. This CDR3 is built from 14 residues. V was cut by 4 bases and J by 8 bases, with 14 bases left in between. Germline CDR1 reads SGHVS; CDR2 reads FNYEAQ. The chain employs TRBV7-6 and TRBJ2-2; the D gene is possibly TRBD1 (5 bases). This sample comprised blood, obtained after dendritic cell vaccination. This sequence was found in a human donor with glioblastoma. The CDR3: CASSSPQGRGELFF. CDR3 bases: TGTGCCAGCAGCTCCCCCCAGGGTAGAGGGGAGCTGTTTTTT.